This passage covers 7 T cell receptor beta chains from one sample sequenced in a study of T cell responses to AZD1222 COVID-19 vaccine. The repertoire was sequenced with immunoSEQ multiplex PCR; TCRdb's copy has only in-frame clones and lacks some. The sample shows about 75,000 clones, roughly 87% of them seen only once. Sequences were derived from peripheral blood, sampled 28 days after the second AZD1222 dose. The receptors shown here come from an adult who received the AZD1222 COVID-19 vaccine.

The chain is built from TRBV6-5 and TRBJ1-1; weak D call: TRBD1 (5 bases). Germline CDR1 MNHEY, CDR2 SVGAGI. Trimming stripped 5 bases from V and 0 bases from J, with 10 bases between. This CDR3 spans 14 amino acids. The CDR3 loop reads CASSPPTVNTEAFF. CDR3 nucleotides: TGTGCCAGCAGTCCCCCGACAGTGAACACTGAAGCTTTCTTT.

The gene calls are TRBV27 and TRBJ1-6; D is undetermined. CDR1 and CDR2 from the germline V gene are MNHEY and SMNVEV (reference sequence). The length of the CDR3 is 15 residues. Trimming stripped 3 bases from V and 0 bases from J, with 6 bases between. In DNA, the CDR3 is TGTGCCAGCAGTTTCAGTTCCTCCTATAATTCACCCCTCCACTTT. Translated, it gives CASSFSSSYNSPLHF.

This rearrangement joins TRBV6-6 to TRBJ2-5, with D perhaps matching TRBD1 (5 bases). The germline gives CDR1 MNHNY, CDR2 SVGAGI (reference sequence). There are 16 residues in the CDR3. V was trimmed by 2 bases and J by 0 bases, leaving 13 bases between them. CDR3 region: CASSYDRTSYQETQYF. The CDR3 nucleotides read TGTGCCAGCAGTTACGACCGGACATCTTACCAAGAGACCCAGTACTTC.

The CDR3 is CASSYTEWGEDGYTF. The CDR3 bases are TGTGCCAGCAGTTACACCGAGTGGGGTGAGGATGGCTACACCTTC. V is TRBV6-5 and J is TRBJ1-2; D call uncertain. Germline V CDR1 and CDR2: MNHEY, SVGAGI. The germline V and J ends were trimmed by 2 bases and 6 bases, with 16 bases remaining between them. CDR3 length: 15 residues.

J is TRBJ2-2 and V is TRBV19, with D perhaps TRBD2 (5 bases). The germline CDR1 and CDR2 sequences are LNHDA and SQIVND (reference sequence). The CDR3 sequence is 16 residues long. The V gene lost 7 bases and the J gene lost 0 bases, with 15 bases spanning the gap. In DNA, the CDR3 is TGTGCCAGTACCCGGGCCGCGGGCTCGAACACCGGGGAGCTGTTTTTT. Encoded protein: CASTRAAGSNTGELFF.

This clone occurred a few times. V is TRBV30 and J is TRBJ1-1, with unresolved D. The V end was cut by 1 base, the J end by 2 bases, with 5 bases between. CDR3 length equals 12 residues. Germline V gene lookup returns CDR1 GTSNPN and CDR2 SVGIG (reference sequence). The CDR3 sequence: CAWSELNTEAFF. In DNA form, the CDR3 reads TGTGCCTGGAGTGAGTTAAACACTGAAGCTTTCTTT. The full variable domain, in which reference TRBV30 and TRBJ1-1 provide the parts outside the CDR3, is SQTIHQWPATLVQPVGSPLSLECTVEGTSNPNLYWYRQAAGRGLQLLFYSVGIGQISSEVPQNLSASRPQDRQFILSSKKLLLSDSGFYLCAWSELNTEAFFGQGTRLTVV.

The chain combines TRBV6-5 with TRBJ1-3, with D uncertain. This CDR3 has 12 residues. The ends were cut back, 6 bases at V and 8 bases at J, with 11 bases in the middle. Germline CDR1 is MNHEY and CDR2 is SVGAGI. For the CDR3, the DNA is TGTGCCAGCAGACCCAACGGACACACCATATATTTT. Amino acids: CASRPNGHTIYF.